This entry features one T cell receptor (beta chain) sequence. This specimen belongs to a study of blood T cell repertoires in COVID-19. On the study more broadly: T cells, B-cell-depleted T cells, or PBMCs supplied cDNA or gDNA.

J was trimmed by 4 bases and V by 5 bases; bases with no gene match: 7. From germline, CDR1 is SGHTS and CDR2 YDEGEE. The CDR3 consists of 14 residues. Original processing notes: Amplification from reference gene primers served as the basis for estimated nucleated cell counts. Sequencing used immunoSEQ multiplex PCR; TCRdb keeps in-frame clones, though not all of them. Clone size and the V and J calls come from that table; the DNA yielded D and trimming. The table has about 310,000 clones, about 88% seen once. The age range of participants was roughly 18 to 90 years, with residence in about two dozen US areas.

The rearrangement joins TRBV5-8 to TRBJ1-1; 8 nucleotides match TRBD1. The material sequenced was PBMCs or T cells enriched from blood (not recorded which). The sequence derives from a middle-aged woman who had recovered from COVID-19. CDR3 loop: CASRPDRVSTEAFF. The CDR3 nucleotides are TGTGCCAGCAGACCGGACAGGGTCTCCACTGAAGCTTTCTTT.